The next 9 T cell receptor beta chains were all read from a single sample in a study of post-analysis software for immune sequencing data. For these TCRs, the target antigens are not known. Unique molecular identifiers had been added to the TCR beta cDNA libraries. TCRdb re-analysed the PCR reads in MiXCR, keeping a single row per CDR3 protein. The data show about 540,000 distinct CDR3 sequences, around 31% seen once. Notes on the study in general: In patients, TRBV5-6, TRBV5-1 and TRBV20-1 belonged to roughly five TRBV segments found more frequently than in controls.

Sequencing input: blood. Every receptor here comes from a girl aged 2 to 17 with multiple sclerosis.

This clonotype was seen a few times. The CDR3 protein is CASSFLTQNTEAFF. In DNA form, the CDR3 reads TGTGCCAGCAGTTTTTTGACACAGAACACTGAAGCTTTCTTT. The chain joins TRBV27 to TRBJ1-1; no clear D. V was cut by 3 bases and J by 1 base, with 9 bases left in between. Germline lookup yields CDR1 MNHEY and CDR2 SMNVEV (reference sequence). The CDR3 is 14 amino acids.

This clonotype turned up a few times. J is TRBJ2-7 and V is TRBV20-1, with 12 bases identical to TRBD2. V trimming: 6 bases; J trimming: 5 bases; junction bases outside the gene matches: 11. The CDR3 has 15 residues. Germline V lookup: CDR1 DFQATT, CDR2 SNEGSKA (reference sequence). As DNA, the CDR3 is TGCAGTGCCCTAAGCTTGTGGACTAGCGGGAACGAGCAGTACTTC. Translated: CSALSLWTSGNEQYF.

The V gene is TRBV5-1, the J gene TRBJ1-6; D remains ambiguous. Germline assignment: CDR1 SGHRS and CDR2 YFSETQ. This CDR3 is 16 amino acids long. The V end was cut by 1 base, the J end by 5 bases, with 13 bases between. CDR3 DNA: TGCGCCAGCAGCTTGTGGGGTCTTGGTGATAATTCACCCCTCCACTTT. Amino acid sequence: CASSLWGLGDNSPLHF.

This chain joins TRBV10-3 and TRBJ2-3; either TRBD1 or TRBD2 may supply D (5 bases each). The CDR3 spans 15 residues. Trimming shortened V by 2 bases and J by 2 bases, and 11 bases separated the two germline ends. Per the germline V gene, CDR1 is ENHRY and CDR2 is SYGVKD. CDR3: CAISEPGLPTDTQYF. CDR3 nucleotide sequence: TGTGCCATCAGTGAGCCGGGGCTGCCCACAGATACGCAGTATTTT.

This clonotype has a count of ten or more. The chain recombines TRBV29-1 with TRBJ2-1; D may match TRBD1 or TRBD2 (5 bases each). In germline, CDR1 is SQVTM, CDR2 ANQGSEA. The CDR3 has 10 amino acids. Trimming took 7 bases from V and 10 from J, leaving 11 bases between them. CDR3 DNA sequence: TGCAGCGCTCGGGGCCCCGAGCAGTTCTTC. This encodes CSARGPEQFF.

On this clonotype itself: The junction and the germline gene differ at one end; a read error may be behind it. The chain couples TRBV5-6 to TRBJ2-3, with 11 nucleotides matching TRBD2. Germline CDR1 reads SGHDT; CDR2 reads YYEEEE. The CDR3 is made up of 16 amino acids. CDR3 sequence: CASSTLAGVSTDTRYF. CDR3 in DNA: TGTGCCAGCAGCACACTAGCGGGGGTTTCCACAGATACGCGGTATTTT.

This clonotype was seen a handful of times. The chain has TRBV29-1 and TRBJ1-2; 7 bases are shared with TRBD1. The CDR3 loop spans 12 amino acids. The V segment lost 4 bases and the J segment 6 bases; nucleotides outside the gene matches: 5. Looked up from germline, CDR1 is SQVTM and CDR2 is ANQGSEA. Here the CDR3 reads CSVVGRGDGYTF. DNA of the CDR3: TGCAGCGTTGTGGGCAGGGGGGATGGCTACACCTTC. The full variable domain, its missing parts supplied by reference TRBV29-1 and TRBJ1-2, is SAVISQKPSRDICQRGTSLTIQCQVDSQVTMMFWYRQQPGQSLTLIATANQGSEATYESGFVIDKFPISRPNLTFSTLTVSNMSPEDSSIYLCSVVGRGDGYTFGSGTRLTVV.

This sequence joins TRBV18 and TRBJ1-1; D gene ambiguous. Germline CDR1 is KGHSH and CDR2 is LQKENI. The V gene lost 4 bases and the J gene lost 3 bases, with 9 bases spanning the gap. There are 13 residues in the CDR3. CDR3 residues: CASSRKRDTEAFF. CDR3 DNA sequence: TGTGCCAGCTCACGTAAACGGGACACTGAAGCTTTCTTT.

This rearrangement joins TRBV20-1 to TRBJ1-1; D is undetermined. The length of the CDR3 is 14 residues. Germline-derived CDR1 and CDR2 are DFQATT and SNEGSKA (reference sequence). V was shortened by 6 bases and J by 3 bases, with 17 bases between the two germline ends. The CDR3 loop reads CSALRAVGDTEAFF. CDR3 DNA: TGCAGTGCCTTAAGGGCAGTCGGGGACACTGAAGCTTTCTTT.